This T cell receptor beta chain emerged from a study of blood T cell repertoires in COVID-19. Study information: Whether acute or convalescent, the COVID-19 samples came from the United States, Italy and Spain. Sources were T cells, B-cell-depleted T cells, or PBMCs; the material itself was cDNA or gDNA.

Produced via immunoSEQ multiplex PCR; TCRdb's table is partial and in-frame only. This table has about 120,000 clones, 85% appearing once. Germline CDR1 SGHRS, CDR2 YFSETQ. The V and J ends lost 4 bases and 3 bases respectively, with 13 bases between them. The length of the CDR3 is 15 residues. This sequence was found in a woman older than 75 with acute or convalescent COVID-19. The chain has TRBV5-1 and TRBJ2-2, with D possibly being TRBD1 (5 bases). The sample was peripheral blood. The CDR3 DNA follows: TGCGCCAGCAGCGGAGCAGGGTCGGACACCGGGGAGCTGTTTTTT. Protein product: CASSGAGSDTGELFF.